A selection of T cell receptor beta chains follows, all from one sample in a study of a mutant IDH1 vaccine in newly diagnosed glioma. Their antigens are not known. Libraries were prepared by immunoSEQ multiplex PCR; TCRdb keeps only in-frame clonotypes and omits some of them. The table shows 90,000 to 100,000 clones, with 89% occurring only once. The sample in question was PBMCs, obtained from a glioma patient whose treatment included an IDH1 peptide vaccine. The receptors were sampled from a woman in her forties or fifties with glioma. The conserved cysteine and the conserved F or W are not part of the CDR3 here. D genes are given only for firm matches.

v_call,d_call,cdr3_aa
TRBV6-6,NA,ASRNAIRAWYEQY
TRBV29-1,NA,SGQSSYNEQF
TRBV19,NA,ASKTKISTDTQY
TRBV5-1,NA,ASSLVGNSGANVLT
TRBV15,NA,ATSRDPLRGSYEQY
TRBV9,NA,ASSFGGPYEQY
TRBV4-1,NA,ASSQSEGLDYGYT
TRBV18,TRBD1,ASSPDRAGGYT
TRBV6-1,NA,ASSERWSSDRAF
TRBV18,NA,ASSPKVTNTEAF
TRBV5-5,NA,ASSLAGARNQPQH
TRBV5-5,NA,ASSPDTNYGYT
TRBV6-5,NA,ASSYSTPSYEQY
TRBV28,NA,ASSLQGVALKAF
TRBV5-1,TRBD1,ASSLEGQPQETQY
TRBV7-8,NA,ASSPFGNEQY
TRBV7-9,NA,ASSLGRREQY
TRBV5-1,NA,ASSLGLYTGELF
TRBV10-2,NA,ASSEWGDYGYT
TRBV10-3,TRBD1,AQRCFPGQGQGFQETQY
TRBV27,NA,ASSPVRGANYGYT
TRBV27,TRBD1,ASSFGTGGRAF
TRBV6-5,NA,ASSYGGRSSYEQY
TRBV19,NA,ASSIGQGRETQY
TRBV11-2,NA,ASSLVGADTQY
TRBV7-3,NA,ASSLLGSPSSGANVLT